This T cell receptor (beta chain) is drawn from a study of blood T cell repertoires in COVID-19. Overall study: The United States, Italy and Spain supplied acute and convalescent COVID-19 samples. T cells, B-cell-depleted T cells, or PBMCs supplied cDNA or gDNA.

Original processing notes: Counts of nucleated cells, estimated from reference gene primer amplification, were obtained. Method: immunoSEQ multiplex PCR; TCRdb's copy keeps in-frame clones and lacks some. That table gives V, J and clone size, and the DNA gave D and trimming. The sample consists of 150,000 or so clones, roughly nine tenths of them appearing once. Germline V gene data show CDR1 as LNHDA and CDR2 as SQIVND (reference sequence). The CDR3 spans 14 residues. Trimming removed 3 bases from V and 8 bases from J, with 16 bases in between. Sequencing was performed on peripheral blood. The chain is built from TRBV19 and TRBJ1-2; D gene ambiguous. This TCR was recovered from a man aged 18 to 29 with acute or convalescent COVID-19. The CDR3 loop reads CASSISGTSRGYTF. As DNA, the CDR3 is TGTGCCAGTAGTATTTCTGGCACATCCCGCGGCTACACCTTC. Supplemented by reference TRBV19 and TRBJ1-2, the full variable domain reads DGGITQSPKYLFRKEGQNVTLSCEQNLNHDAMYWYRQDPGQGLRLIYYSQIVNDFQKGDIAEGYSVSREKKESFPLTVTSAQKNPTAFYLCASSISGTSRGYTFGSGTRLTVV.